This T cell receptor (beta chain) was captured in a study of T-cell reconstitution after alpha-beta-depleted transplantation in children. The CDR3 covers 16 residues. Germline V CDR1 and CDR2: MDHEN, SYDVKM. The J segment lost 3 bases and the V segment lost 5 bases, leaving 12 bases of the junction unmatched. The sample holds many counts of this clonotype. As it was prepared, the TCRbeta library received unique molecular identifiers. In TCRdb, the PCR reads were re-called with MiXCR into one record per CDR3 protein. The sample has approximately 93,000 distinct CDR3 sequences; about 8% are singletons. This specimen consisted of PBMCs from the stem cell graft donor, obtained from the stem cell graft. This TCR came from a human donor who donated a stem cell graft to a child with congenital amegakaryocytic thrombocytopenia. The chain is built from TRBV28 and TRBJ2-7; 8 positions agree with TRBD1. In DNA form, the CDR3 reads TGTGCCAGCAGTCTACCTCCCGGACAGGGTAGCTACGAGCAGTACTTC. It yields the protein CASSLPPGQGSYEQYF.